The subject of this entry is one T cell receptor (beta chain). Its antigen target is currently unknown. No much larger clone exists at a distance of one base, and base qualities are not known. Other DNA sequences in this specimen translate into the identical CDR3. TCRbeta CDR3 regions were amplified from genomic DNA by means of the immunoSEQ Assay, a bias-controlled multiplex PCR. Per the original workflow: Nucleated cell counts per sample were estimated from amplification of reference gene primers within the assay. To quantify the absolute abundance of each unique TCRbeta CDR3 rearrangement, sequence reads were collapsed and filtered. Productive Simpson clonality was computed per sample as the square root of Simpson's diversity index over productive rearrangements. TCRdb's version of the immuneACCESS table is confined to in-frame rearrangements and falls short of the full clone set. An unresolved V gene accounts for under half of the shortfall where checked; the remainder is of unknown origin. V and J calls and clone size follow that table, whereas D and trimming were derived from the DNA. Present in this sample are about 320,000 clones, 89% of which were seen just once. The top ten clones comprise roughly 6.5% of the sample.

The data were taken from a study of blood T cell repertoires in COVID-19 (dated by TCRdb to 2020 to 2022). In the study overall: The collaborator samples originated in the United States, Italy and Spain and spanned the acute and convalescent phases of COVID-19. The material from the prospective study consisted of cDNA or gDNA derived from T cells, B-cell-depleted T cells, or PBMCs. Deeply sampled blood TCRbeta repertoires from subjects exposed to, actively infected with, or recovered from COVID-19 were included in the dataset. The repertoires were released in a freely available public database intended as a resource for research on the immune response to SARS-CoV-2. Samples were obtained from the ongoing ImmuneRACE study (first 160 participants) and from some 1,200 subjects provided by 6 global collaborators. A de-identified subject ID, COVID-19 status, age in years and sex were almost always included in the sample metadata. Where HLA class I and class II types were available, the types were taken from metadata supplied by the sample provider, not from assay-based typing. Summary of the overall study and its limitations: Clinical and demographic metadata were provided uncurated, with the amount varying by source and participant.

Samples from volunteer blood donors who had recovered from COVID-19 were contributed by a second Seattle source. The collaborating institutions used their own protocols to collect whole blood in K2EDTA tubes. For TCRbeta analysis, collaborators shipped samples as frozen whole blood, isolated PBMCs, or DNA extracted from either of those sample types. The source material was peripheral blood. The TCR originated in a man aged 18 to 30 who had recovered from COVID-19.

In nucleotide form, the sequence is TGTGCCAGCTCACCGAGACAGGGGAACACTGAAGCTTTCTTT. This gives the protein CASSPRQGNTEAFF. The chain employs TRBV18 and TRBJ1-1; TRBD1 matches 7 bases in the middle. Inclusive of the bounding cysteine and phenylalanine, the CDR3 is 14 residues long. Only CDR3 DNA remains: 42 bases, in frame from the first base. The V end gives up 3 bases and the J end 1 base, leaving 2 bases in the junction not matched to a gene. In the germline V gene, CDR1 corresponds to KGHSH and CDR2 to LQKENI.